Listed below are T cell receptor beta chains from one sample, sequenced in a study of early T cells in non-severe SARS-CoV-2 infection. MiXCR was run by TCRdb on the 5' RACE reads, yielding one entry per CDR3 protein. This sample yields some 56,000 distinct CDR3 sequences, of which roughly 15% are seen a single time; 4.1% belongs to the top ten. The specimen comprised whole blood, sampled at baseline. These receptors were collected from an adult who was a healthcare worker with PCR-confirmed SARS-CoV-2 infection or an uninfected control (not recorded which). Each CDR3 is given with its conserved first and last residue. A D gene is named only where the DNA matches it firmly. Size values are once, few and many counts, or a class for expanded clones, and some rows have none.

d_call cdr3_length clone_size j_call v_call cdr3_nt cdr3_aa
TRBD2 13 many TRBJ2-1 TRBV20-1 TGCAGTGCTAGTGCGGGGGTCTACAATGAGCAGTTCTTC CSASAGVYNEQFF
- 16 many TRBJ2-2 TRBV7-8 TGTGCCAGCAGCTTAGCCGAAATTATGAACACCGGGGAGCTGTTTTTT CASSLAEIMNTGELFF
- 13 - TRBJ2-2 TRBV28 TGTGCCAGCAGTTTTGGGAGCACCGGGGAGCTGTTTTTT CASSFGSTGELFF
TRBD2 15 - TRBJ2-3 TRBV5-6 TGTGCCAGCAGCGACGGGACTAGCGGATCAGATACGCAGTATTTT CASSDGTSGSDTQYF
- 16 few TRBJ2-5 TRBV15 TGTGCCACCAGCACGGGGGTACAGGGGAACGGAGAGACCCAGTACTTC CATSTGVQGNGETQYF
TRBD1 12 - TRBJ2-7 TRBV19 TGTGCCACCGGGACAGACCAATACGAGCAGTACTTC CATGTDQYEQYF
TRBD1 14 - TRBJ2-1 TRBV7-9 TGTGCCAGCAGCTTCTGGACAGGGGGCCATGAGCAGTTCTTC CASSFWTGGHEQFF
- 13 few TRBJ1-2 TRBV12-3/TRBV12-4 TGTGCCAGCAGTTCTCGGGTTAACTATGGCTACACCTTC CASSSRVNYGYTF
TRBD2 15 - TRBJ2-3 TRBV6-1 TGTGCCAGCAGCGTAACTAGCGGGACCACAGATACGCAGTATTTT CASSVTSGTTDTQYF
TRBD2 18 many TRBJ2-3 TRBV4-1 TGCGCCAGCAGCGCCGGACTAGCGGGAGAACGGGGCACAGATACGCAGTATTTT CASSAGLAGERGTDTQYF
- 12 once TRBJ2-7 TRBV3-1 TGTGCCAGCAGCCAAGGCGAGTACGAGCAGTACTTC CASSQGEYEQYF
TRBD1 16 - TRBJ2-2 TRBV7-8 TGTGCCAGCAGCTTACGGAGACAGGGGGCAACCGGGGAGCTGTTTTTT CASSLRRQGATGELFF
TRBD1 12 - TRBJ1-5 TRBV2 TGTGCCAGCAGGAAACAGGGGGCGGCCCAGCATTTT CASRKQGAAQHF
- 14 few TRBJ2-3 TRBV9 TGTGCCAGCAGCGAGCGACTAGTGTCAGATACGCAGTATTTT CASSERLVSDTQYF
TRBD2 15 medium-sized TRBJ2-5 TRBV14 TGTGCCAGCAGCCCAAATGGACTAGCTAGGGAGACCCAGTACTTC CASSPNGLARETQYF
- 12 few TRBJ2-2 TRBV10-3 TGTGCCATCCGACCCTCTACCGGGGAGCTGTTTTTT CAIRPSTGELFF
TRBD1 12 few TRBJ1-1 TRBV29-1 TGCAGTGGGGGGGGACAGGGCGTTGAAGCTTTCTTT CSGGGQGVEAFF
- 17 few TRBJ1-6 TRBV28 TGTGCCAGCAGCACCCACGAGGCCAGCTCCTATAATTCACCCCTCCACTTT CASSTHEASSYNSPLHF
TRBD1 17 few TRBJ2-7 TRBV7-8 TGTGCCAGCAGCTCGACCACTGGGGGACAGGGTACCTACGAGCAGTACTTC CASSSTTGGQGTYEQYF
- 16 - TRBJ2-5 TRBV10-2 TGCGCCAGCAGTGAGTCCCCGACTGACCTCCAAGAGACCCAGTACTTC CASSESPTDLQETQYF
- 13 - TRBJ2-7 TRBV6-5 TGTGCCAGCAGTTCTCCCATTACCTACGAGCAGTACTTC CASSSPITYEQYF
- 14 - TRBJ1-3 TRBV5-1 TGCGCCAGCAGCGAGGGCCTCTCTGGAAACACCATATATTTT CASSEGLSGNTIYF
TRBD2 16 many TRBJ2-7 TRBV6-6 TGTGCCAGCAGTTACTTAAGAGCGGGAGTGGGGTACGAGCAGTACTTC CASSYLRAGVGYEQYF
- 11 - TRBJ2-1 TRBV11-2 TGTGCCAGCAGCTTAACGAATGAGCAGTTCTTC CASSLTNEQFF
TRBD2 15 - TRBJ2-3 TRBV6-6 TGTGCCAGCAGTGGGGATAGCGGGGGGCCGTATACGCAGTATTTT CASSGDSGGPYTQYF
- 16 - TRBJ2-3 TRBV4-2 TGTGCCAGCAGCAAAGGGGGGGACCCATCCACAGATACGCAGTATTTT CASSKGGDPSTDTQYF
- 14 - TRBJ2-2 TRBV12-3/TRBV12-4 TGTGCCAGCGCGGGGCAGCTTAACACCGGGGAGCTGTTTTTT CASAGQLNTGELFF
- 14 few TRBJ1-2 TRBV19 TGTGCCAGTAGTACGGGTTTTTGGGAAGGTGGCTACACCTTC CASSTGFWEGGYTF
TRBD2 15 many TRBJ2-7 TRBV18 TGTGCCAGCGCCGGGACTAGCGGGGGAAGCTACGAGCAGTACTTC CASAGTSGGSYEQYF
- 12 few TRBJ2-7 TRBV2 TGTGCCAGCAGTGATCAGGGATCCGAGCAGTACTTC CASSDQGSEQYF
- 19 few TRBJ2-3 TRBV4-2 TGTGCCAGCAGCCAAGTTCTGGCTCTGGGGGACTGGTCCACAGATACGCAGTATTTT CASSQVLALGDWSTDTQYF
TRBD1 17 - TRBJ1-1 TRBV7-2 TGTGCCAGCAGCTTAGTTGGGACAGGCTGGCGAAACACTGAAGCTTTCTTT CASSLVGTGWRNTEAFF
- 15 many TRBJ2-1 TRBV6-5 TGTGCCAGCAGTCGGGACTCCCTCCCGAGGAATGAGCAGTTCTTC CASSRDSLPRNEQFF
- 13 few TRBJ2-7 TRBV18 TGTGCCAGCTCACCCGTAGGTCTATACGAGCAGTACTTC CASSPVGLYEQYF
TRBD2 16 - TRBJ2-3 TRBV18 TGTGCCAGCTCACCAACACGAGCGGGGGGTACAGATACGCAGTATTTT CASSPTRAGGTDTQYF
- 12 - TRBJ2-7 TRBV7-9 TGTGCCAGCAGCTTACAGGGCCCCGAGCAGTACTTC CASSLQGPEQYF
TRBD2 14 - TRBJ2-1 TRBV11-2 TGTGCCAGCAGCTTCAGCGGGGATCGCAATGAGCAGTTCTTC CASSFSGDRNEQFF
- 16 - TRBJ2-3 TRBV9 TGTGCCAGCAGCGTTGGGGCTAGCAGTGGGGCAGATACGCAGTATTTT CASSVGASSGADTQYF
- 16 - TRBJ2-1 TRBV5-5 TGTGCCAGCAGCTTTTCTGCGCGGGCAACGGGGAATGAGCAGTTCTTC CASSFSARATGNEQFF
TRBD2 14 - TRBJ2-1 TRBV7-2 TGTGCCAGCAGCCATAGCGGGGGATTCAGTGAGCAGTTCTTC CASSHSGGFSEQFF
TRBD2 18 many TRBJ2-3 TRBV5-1 TGCGCCAGCAGCTTGGTTCGCGGGAGCCTAGTGGGGACAGATACGCAGTATTTT CASSLVRGSLVGTDTQYF
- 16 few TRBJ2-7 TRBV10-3 TGTGCCATCAGTGAGTCGACCCAAGGGAGCATGGACGAGCAGTACTTC CAISESTQGSMDEQYF
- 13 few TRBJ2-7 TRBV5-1 TGCGCCAGCAGCTTGGAGTTTGGGGACGAGCAGTACTTC CASSLEFGDEQYF
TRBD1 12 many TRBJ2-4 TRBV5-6 TGTGCCAGCAATTCAGGGGGAAACATTCAGTACTTC CASNSGGNIQYF
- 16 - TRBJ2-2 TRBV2 TGTGCCAGCAGTGTCAGAGGCGGGCTGAACACCGGGGAGCTGTTTTTT CASSVRGGLNTGELFF
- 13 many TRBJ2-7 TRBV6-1 TGTGCCAGCAGTCTGGTGGCCAACTACGAGCAGTACTTC CASSLVANYEQYF
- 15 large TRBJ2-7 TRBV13 TGTGCCAGCAGCTTAGGGGGGGAAGGCGCCTACGAGCAGTACTTC CASSLGGEGAYEQYF
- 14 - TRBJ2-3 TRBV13 TGTGCCAGCAGCTTAGCGGGAGTCCGAGATACGCAGTATTTT CASSLAGVRDTQYF
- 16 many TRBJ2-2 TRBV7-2 TGTGCCAGCAGCTTATTTGGGGGGACGAACACCGGGGAGCTGTTTTTT CASSLFGGTNTGELFF
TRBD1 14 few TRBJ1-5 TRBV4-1 TGCGCCAGCAGTCAGGACAGGGGTGATCAGCCCCAGCATTTT CASSQDRGDQPQHF
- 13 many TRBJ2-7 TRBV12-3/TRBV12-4 TGTGCCAGCAGTCGCGATCCCTCCTACGAGCAGTACTTC CASSRDPSYEQYF